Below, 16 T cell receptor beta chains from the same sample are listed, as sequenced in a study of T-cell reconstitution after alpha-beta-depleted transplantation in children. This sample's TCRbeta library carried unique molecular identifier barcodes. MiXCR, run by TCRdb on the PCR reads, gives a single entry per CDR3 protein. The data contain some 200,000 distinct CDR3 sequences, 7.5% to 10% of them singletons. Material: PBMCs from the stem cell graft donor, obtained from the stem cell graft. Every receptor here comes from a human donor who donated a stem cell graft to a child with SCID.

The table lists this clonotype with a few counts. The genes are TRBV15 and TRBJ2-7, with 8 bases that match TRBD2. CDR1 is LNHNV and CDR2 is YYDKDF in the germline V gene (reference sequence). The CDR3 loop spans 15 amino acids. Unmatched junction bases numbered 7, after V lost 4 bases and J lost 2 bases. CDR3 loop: CATSKSGGPTYEQYF. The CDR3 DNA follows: TGTGCCACCAGCAAGAGCGGGGGCCCCACCTACGAGCAGTACTTC.

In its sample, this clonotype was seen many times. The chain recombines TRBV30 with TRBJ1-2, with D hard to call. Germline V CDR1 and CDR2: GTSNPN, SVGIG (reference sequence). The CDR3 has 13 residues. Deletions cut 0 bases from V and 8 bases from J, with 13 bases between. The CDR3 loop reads CAWSVNRFMGYTF. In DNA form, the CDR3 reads TGTGCCTGGAGTGTAAATCGGTTCATGGGCTACACCTTC.

CDR3: CSVVENTEAFF. CDR3 sequence (DNA): TGCAGCGTTGTGGAGAACACTGAAGCTTTCTTT. The chain carries TRBV29-1 and TRBJ1-1; unclear D gene. V gave up 4 bases and J gave up 1 base, with 4 bases separating them. This CDR3 has 11 amino acids. The germline CDR1 and CDR2 sequences are SQVTM and ANQGSEA.

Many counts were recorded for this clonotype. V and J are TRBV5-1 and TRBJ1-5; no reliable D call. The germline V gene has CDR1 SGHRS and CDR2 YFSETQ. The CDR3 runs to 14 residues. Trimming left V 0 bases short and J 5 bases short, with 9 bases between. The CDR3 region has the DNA TGCGCCAGCAGCTTGGGAGGGAAGGATCAGCCCCAGCATTTT. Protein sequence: CASSLGGKDQPQHF.

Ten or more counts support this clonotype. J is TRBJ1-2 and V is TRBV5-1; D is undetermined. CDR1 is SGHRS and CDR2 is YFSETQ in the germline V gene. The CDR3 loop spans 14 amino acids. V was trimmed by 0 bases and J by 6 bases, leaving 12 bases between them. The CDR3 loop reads CASSLDPVGNGYTF. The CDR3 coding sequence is TGCGCCAGCAGCTTGGATCCGGTCGGGAATGGCTACACCTTC.

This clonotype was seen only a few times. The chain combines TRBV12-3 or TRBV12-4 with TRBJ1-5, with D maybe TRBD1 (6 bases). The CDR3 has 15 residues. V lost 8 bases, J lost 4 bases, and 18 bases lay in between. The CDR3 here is CASEKGDGLNQPQHF. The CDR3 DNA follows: TGTGCCAGCGAAAAGGGGGACGGCTTAAATCAGCCCCAGCATTTT.

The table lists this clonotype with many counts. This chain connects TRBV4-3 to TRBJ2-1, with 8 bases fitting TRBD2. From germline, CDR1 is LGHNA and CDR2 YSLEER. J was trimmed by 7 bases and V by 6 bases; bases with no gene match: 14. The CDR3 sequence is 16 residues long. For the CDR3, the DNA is TGCGCCAGCAGGCTTACCGTTGACGGGGGGGGGAATGAGCAGTTCTTC. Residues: CASRLTVDGGGNEQFF.

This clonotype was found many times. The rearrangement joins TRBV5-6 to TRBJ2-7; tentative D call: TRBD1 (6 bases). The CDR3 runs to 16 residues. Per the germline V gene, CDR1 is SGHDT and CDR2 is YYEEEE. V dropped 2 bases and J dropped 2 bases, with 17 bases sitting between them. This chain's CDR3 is CASSFYAGASPYEQYF. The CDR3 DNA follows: TGTGCCAGCAGCTTCTATGCAGGGGCTTCCCCCTACGAGCAGTACTTC. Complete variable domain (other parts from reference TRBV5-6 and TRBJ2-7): DAGVTQSPTHLIKTRGQQVTLRCSPKSGHDTVSWYQQALGQGPQFIFQYYEEEERQRGNFPDRFSGHQFPNYSSELNVNALLLGDSALYLCASSFYAGASPYEQYFGPGTRLTVT.

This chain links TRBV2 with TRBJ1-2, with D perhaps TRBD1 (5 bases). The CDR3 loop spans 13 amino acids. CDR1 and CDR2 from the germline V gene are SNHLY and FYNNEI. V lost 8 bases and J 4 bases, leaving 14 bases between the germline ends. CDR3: CASSVAGTYGYTF. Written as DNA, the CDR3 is TGTGCCAGCTCGGTAGCCGGGACCTATGGCTACACCTTC.

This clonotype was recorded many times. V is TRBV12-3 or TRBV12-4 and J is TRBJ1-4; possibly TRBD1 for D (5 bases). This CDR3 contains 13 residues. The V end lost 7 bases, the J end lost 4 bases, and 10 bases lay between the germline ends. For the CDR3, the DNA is TGTGCCAGCACTAGACAGCTTAATGAAAAACTGTTTTTT. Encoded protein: CASTRQLNEKLFF.

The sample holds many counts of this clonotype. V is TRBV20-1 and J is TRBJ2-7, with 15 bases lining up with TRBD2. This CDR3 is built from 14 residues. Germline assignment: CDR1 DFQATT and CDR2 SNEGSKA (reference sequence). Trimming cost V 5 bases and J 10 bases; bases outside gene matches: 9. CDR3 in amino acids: CSALPPGLAGGQYF. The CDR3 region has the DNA TGCAGTGCTCTCCCCCCGGGACTAGCGGGGGGACAGTACTTC.

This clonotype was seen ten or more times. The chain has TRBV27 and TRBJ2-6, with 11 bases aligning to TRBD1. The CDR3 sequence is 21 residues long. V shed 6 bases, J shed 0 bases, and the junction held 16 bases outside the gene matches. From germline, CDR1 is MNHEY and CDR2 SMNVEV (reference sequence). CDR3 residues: CASSRGPSGTGGYSGANVLTF. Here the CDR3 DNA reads TGTGCCAGCAGCCGAGGCCCCTCAGGGACAGGGGGTTACTCTGGGGCCAACGTCCTGACTTTC.

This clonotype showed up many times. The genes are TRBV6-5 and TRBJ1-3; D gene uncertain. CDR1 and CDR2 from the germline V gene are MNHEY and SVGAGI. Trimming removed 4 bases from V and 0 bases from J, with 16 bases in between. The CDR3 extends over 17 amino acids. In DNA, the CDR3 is TGTGCCAGCAGTTTCTCCGTGGACGGCTACTCTGGAAACACCATATATTTT. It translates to CASSFSVDGYSGNTIYF.

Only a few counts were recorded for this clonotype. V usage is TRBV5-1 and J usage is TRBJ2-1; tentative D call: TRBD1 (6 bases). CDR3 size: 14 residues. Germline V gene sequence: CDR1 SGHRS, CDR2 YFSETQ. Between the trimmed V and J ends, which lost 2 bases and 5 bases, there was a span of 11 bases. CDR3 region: CASSFGQNNNEQFF. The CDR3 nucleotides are TGCGCCAGCAGCTTTGGACAGAACAACAATGAGCAGTTCTTC.

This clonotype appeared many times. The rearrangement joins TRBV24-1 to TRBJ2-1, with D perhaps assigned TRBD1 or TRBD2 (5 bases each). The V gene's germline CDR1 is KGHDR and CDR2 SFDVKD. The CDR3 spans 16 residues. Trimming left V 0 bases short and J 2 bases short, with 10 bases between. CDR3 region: CATSDLPQGPYNEQFF. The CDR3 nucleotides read TGTGCCACCAGTGATTTGCCCCAGGGACCCTACAATGAGCAGTTCTTC.

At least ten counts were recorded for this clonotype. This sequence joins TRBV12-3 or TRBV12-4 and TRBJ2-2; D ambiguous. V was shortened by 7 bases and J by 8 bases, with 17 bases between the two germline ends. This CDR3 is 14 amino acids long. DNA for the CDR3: TGTGCCAGCACCCGAAACAGAGCACCGGGGGAGCTGTTTTTT. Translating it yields CASTRNRAPGELFF.